These T cell receptor beta chains were read from a single sample in a study of T-cell reconstitution after alpha-beta-depleted transplantation in children. From the PCR reads, TCRdb called clonotypes with MiXCR, one entry per CDR3 protein. This table has about 140,000 distinct CDR3 sequences, 8.5% to 10% appearing once. Here the sequenced sample was PBMCs, mostly from graft donor cells, taken 180 days after TCRalphabeta/CD19-depleted stem cell transplant. These receptors came from a female patient aged 2-9 years who had a stem cell transplant for congenital amegakaryocytic thrombocytopenia, so the T cells may come from the graft donor. CDR3s include the opening cysteine and the closing phenylalanine or tryptophan. A D gene is named only where the DNA matches it firmly. Clone size is not always given. Where it is, it says once, few, many or a class for expanded clones.

d_gene	abundance	v_gene	j_gene	CDR3nt	CDR3aa
NA	few	TRBV2	TRBJ1-1	TGTGCCAGCAGGAGGGGCCCTGAAGCTTTCTTT	CASRRGPEAFF
NA	many	TRBV12-3/TRBV12-4	TRBJ2-7	TGTGCCAGCAGCAGCCGGGGATCGACTTTCCCCTACGAGCAGTACTTC	CASSSRGSTFPYEQYF
NA	many	TRBV5-1	TRBJ1-5	TGCGCCAGCAGCTTGTTCGGGGGAGGCAATCAGCCCCAGCATTTT	CASSLFGGGNQPQHF
TRBD1	many	TRBV12-3/TRBV12-4	TRBJ1-1	TGTGCCAGCAGTTTTGATCCGGGACAGGGGAACACTGAAGCTTTCTTT	CASSFDPGQGNTEAFF
NA	many	TRBV7-2	TRBJ1-6	TGTGCCAGCACCCTCGGGGTAGGAACCCATTCACCCCTCCACTTT	CASTLGVGTHSPLHF
TRBD1	NA	TRBV20-1	TRBJ2-7	TGCAGTGCTATCCGCGGGACAGGGGGCTCCTACGAGCAGTACTTC	CSAIRGTGGSYEQYF
NA	many	TRBV2	TRBJ2-2	TGTGCCAGCAGTGAAGCCGTTGACACCGGGGAGCTGTTTTTT	CASSEAVDTGELFF
TRBD2	many	TRBV20-1	TRBJ2-7	TGCAGTGCTAGAGTAAGCACTAGCGGGATCTACGAGCAGTACTTC	CSARVSTSGIYEQYF
NA	many	TRBV11-2	TRBJ2-1	TGTGCCAGCACCCCGTATCGGGACGGGGACAATGAGCAGTTCTTC	CASTPYRDGDNEQFF
NA	many	TRBV6-1	TRBJ1-2	TGTGCCAGCAGTGCCCGGGACACCACTAACTATGGCTACACCTTC	CASSARDTTNYGYTF
TRBD1	many	TRBV6-5	TRBJ2-2	TGTGCCAGCAGTCACACAGGGGACACCGGGGAGCTGTTTTTT	CASSHTGDTGELFF
NA	many	TRBV5-1	TRBJ2-7	TGCGCCAGCAGCTTGGAGGCAGGGGCCATCTACGAGCAGTACTTC	CASSLEAGAIYEQYF
NA	few	TRBV27	TRBJ2-1	TGTGCCAGCAAAAAGACAGGGAGGTACAATGAGCAGTTCTTC	CASKKTGRYNEQFF
NA	NA	TRBV21-1	TRBJ1-2	TGTGCCAGCAGCAAAGATGACAGGGTCATCTATGGCTACACCTTC	CASSKDDRVIYGYTF
NA	many	TRBV5-6	TRBJ2-4	TGTGCCAGCAGCCCACAGGTGGGGGCGAAAAACATTCAGTACTTC	CASSPQVGAKNIQYF
NA	many	TRBV27	TRBJ2-7	TGTGCCAGCAGTAACACAGGGAGCTCCTACGAGCAGTACTTC	CASSNTGSSYEQYF
NA	many	TRBV3-1	TRBJ2-6	TGTGCCAGCAGCCGAGACTCTGGGGCCAACGTCCTGACTTTC	CASSRDSGANVLTF
TRBD1	many	TRBV10-3	TRBJ1-1	TGTGCCATCAGGAAGGGACAGGACGGTGAAGCTTTCTTT	CAIRKGQDGEAFF
NA	many	TRBV2	TRBJ2-6	TGTGCCAGCAATCCCTTCCTCTCTGGGGCCAACGTCCTGACTTTC	CASNPFLSGANVLTF
NA	many	TRBV20-1	TRBJ2-5	TGCAGTGCTAGTCCATTTCAGGGGTACCAAGAGACCCAGTACTTC	CSASPFQGYQETQYF
NA	few	TRBV27	TRBJ1-5	TGTGCCAGCAGGGGCCCGGGGGGCCAGCCCCAGCATTTT	CASRGPGGQPQHF
TRBD2	many	TRBV5-1	TRBJ2-1	TGCGCCAGCAGCCAATTAGCGGGAGGCTCCTACAATGAGCAGTTCTTC	CASSQLAGGSYNEQFF
TRBD2	many	TRBV2	TRBJ2-3	TGTGCCAGCAATCGCGGGAGTACAGATACGCAGTATTTT	CASNRGSTDTQYF
NA	NA	TRBV20-1	TRBJ1-6	TGCAGTGCTAGCCGGGACAATAATTCACCCCTCCACTTT	CSASRDNNSPLHF
NA	once	TRBV7-9	TRBJ2-7	TGTGCCAGCAGCTTAGAAATTCCAGGGTACGAGCAGTACTTC	CASSLEIPGYEQYF
TRBD1	NA	TRBV19	TRBJ1-3	TGTGCCAGTGCCGGACAGGGGGCGTACACCATATATTTT	CASAGQGAYTIYF
TRBD2	many	TRBV4-3	TRBJ2-1	TGCGCCAGCAGCCAACGACTAGCGGGAGGGCCTTGGGAGCAGTTCTTC	CASSQRLAGGPWEQFF
NA	many	TRBV4-2	TRBJ2-1	TGTGCCAGCAGCCCCAGCGGCGACCCCTACAATGAGCAGTTCTTC	CASSPSGDPYNEQFF
NA	NA	TRBV3-1	TRBJ2-4	TGTGCCAGCAGCCAAGATGGGGGCCGCGGGGGCATTCAGTACTTC	CASSQDGGRGGIQYF
TRBD1	many	TRBV28	TRBJ1-6	TGTGCCAGCAGTGCGGGGCAGGGGGGTAGAAGAGGTTCACCCCTCCACTTT	CASSAGQGGRRGSPLHF
NA	NA	TRBV20-1	TRBJ2-6	TGCAGTGCTAGTCTTTTGGGAACTTCTGGGGCCAACGTCCTGACTTTC	CSASLLGTSGANVLTF
TRBD1	few	TRBV5-5	TRBJ1-6	TGTGCCAGCAGCCGCCAGGGACAGGCAACCTATAATTCACCCCTCCACTTT	CASSRQGQATYNSPLHF
NA	few	TRBV7-2	TRBJ1-5	TGTGCCAGCAGCTCGGCACTCAGCAATCAGCCCCAGCATTTT	CASSSALSNQPQHF
NA	many	TRBV10-3	TRBJ1-6	TGTGCCATCAATTCACCCCTACAGGGCTCCTATAATTCACCCCTCCACTTT	CAINSPLQGSYNSPLHF
NA	many	TRBV20-1	TRBJ1-6	TGCAGTGCTAGAGACGGGCCTTGGGGCAATTCACCCCTCCACTTT	CSARDGPWGNSPLHF
TRBD1	NA	TRBV20-1	TRBJ2-2	TGCAGTGCTGACCACCGGGACAGGGGTTCGGGGGAGCTGTTTTTT	CSADHRDRGSGELFF
TRBD2	NA	TRBV11-2	TRBJ2-7	TGTGCCAGCAGCCCAAGGGGACTAGCGGGAGGGTTCTCCTACGAGCAGTACTTC	CASSPRGLAGGFSYEQYF
TRBD2	NA	TRBV5-4	TRBJ2-2	TGTGCCAGCAGGTGGGGGGGAGAGGGATACACCGGGGAGCTGTTTTTT	CASRWGGEGYTGELFF
NA	many	TRBV7-8	TRBJ2-1	TGTGCCAGCAGCTTAGAAGGGCTAAGCTCCTACAATGAGCAGTTCTTC	CASSLEGLSSYNEQFF
NA	many	TRBV15	TRBJ2-7	TGTGCCACCAGCAAGGATGGGAAAAGGTACGAGCAGTACTTC	CATSKDGKRYEQYF
NA	NA	TRBV5-1	TRBJ2-5	TGCGCCAGCAACTCTTGGGGCAGGGTCGGGACCCAGTACTTC	CASNSWGRVGTQYF
NA	many	TRBV28	TRBJ2-1	TGTGCCAGCAGTTTACCCCAGGGTAAGGATGAGCAGTTCTTC	CASSLPQGKDEQFF